This paragraph reports one T cell receptor beta chain. The CDR3 loop spans 14 amino acids. Germline CDR1 and CDR2: SGHAT and FQNNGV. With 5 bases clipped from V and 10 bases from J, the junction kept 8 bases outside the gene matches. Both CD4+ and CD8+ T cells were negatively isolated, and TEMRA cells underwent FACS enrichment. The authors reverse transcribed roughly 0.5 to 1 ug RNA with random hexamers. By means of immunoSEQ multiplex PCR, TCR beta CDR3 spanning 54 Vbeta and 13 Jbeta underwent amplification. TCRdb processed the immunoSEQ multiplex PCR reads anew with MiXCR; each CDR3 protein has one entry. The sample lists roughly 120,000 distinct CDR3 sequences, about 95% seen once, with 0.065% to 0.09% in the top ten. This sample is part of a study of CD8 T cells in Susac syndrome.

The clonotype comes from a human donor in good health. Input material: CD4+ T cells from PBMCs. V usage is TRBV11-2 and J usage is TRBJ2-1, with 10 bases fitting TRBD2. The CDR3 loop is CASSQPLLAGEQFF. The CDR3 nucleotides are TGTGCCAGCAGCCAACCCCTACTAGCGGGGGAGCAGTTCTTC.